The table lists the clone carrying this TCR beta chain with a few counts. The sample belongs to a study of T-cell memory formation after mild COVID-19. Per the germline V gene, CDR1 is MNHNY and CDR2 is SVGAGI (reference sequence). The CDR3 is 12 amino acids. The V gene lost 6 bases and the J gene lost 7 bases, with 12 bases spanning the gap. TCRdb used MiXCR to reprocess the 5' RACE reads, holding one entry per CDR3 protein. This sample carries 500,000 to 600,000 distinct CDR3 sequences, more than 15% of them seen once, and the ten largest clones take around 13%. The specimen sequenced was PBMCs or a T cell subset sorted from them (not recorded which). The V gene is TRBV6-6, the J gene TRBJ2-5; weak D call: TRBD2 (6 bases). The sequence derives from an adult woman who had mild COVID-19 (a few samples of this study predate the infection). Cell type and time point are not known. CDR3 nucleotides: TGTGCCAGCAGCTTTAACGGGGGGACCCAGTACTTC. Residues: CASSFNGGTQYF.